This TCR beta chain was found in a study of radiotherapy plus CTLA-4 blockade in lung cancer. Study details: Objective responses emerged in about 20% of patients, and about 30% attained disease control.

Turning to this clone: Antigen specificity is unknown.

Some clones are missing from TCRdb's copy, which holds only in-frame ones; the method was immunoSEQ multiplex PCR. The sample records about 70,000 clones, roughly 76% being singletons. The CDR3 consists of 17 residues. Germline CDR1 SGHRS, CDR2 YFSETQ. J was trimmed by 4 bases and V by 4 bases; bases with no gene match: 11. Study outcomes and limitations: Tumor-origin TCR clones grew in blood after radiotherapy plus ipilimumab. The best predictor of response was reported to be early blood T cell clone dynamics, with interferon-beta.

This chain links TRBV5-1 with TRBJ2-5, with 12 positions matching TRBD1. Sequenced here: peripheral blood, sampled from a patient treated with radiotherapy plus ipilimumab. This clonotype originated in a human donor with non-small cell lung cancer whose response to radiotherapy plus ipilimumab could not be evaluated. Some clones in this sample may be carry-over from other donors' samples. CDR3: CASSPVPGQGAGETQYF. CDR3 nucleotide sequence: TGCGCCAGCAGCCCCGTACCGGGACAGGGGGCTGGAGAGACCCAGTACTTC.